This entry lists 12 T cell receptor beta chains sequenced from one sample in a study of CD8+CD57+ T cells in acquired aplastic anemia. Patients included in sequencing had previously demonstrated CD8+CD57+ cell expansion by flow cytometry. Template material for TCR beta VDJ and CDR3 profiling consisted of genomic DNA. MiXCR was run by TCRdb on the reads, yielding one entry per CDR3 protein. The sample has 310,000 or so distinct CDR3 sequences; roughly 59% are singletons. The sequenced material came from sorted CD4+, CD8+, or CD8+CD57+ T cells (not recorded which) from PBMCs. The origin of the receptors is a human donor with aplastic anemia.

The genes are TRBV20-1 and TRBJ1-6; 11 bases map to TRBD1. Germline CDR1 is DFQATT and CDR2 is SNEGSKA (reference sequence). Trimming removed 3 bases from V and 9 bases from J; junction bases left unmatched: 7. CDR3 length: 15 amino acids. The CDR3 DNA sequence: TGCAGTGCTAGGTTGGACAGGGGGCGAGGTTCACCCCTCCACTTT. Translated: CSARLDRGRGSPLHF.

V gene TRBV9 combines with J gene TRBJ2-2; the match to TRBD2 covers 12 bases. The V and J ends lost 3 bases and 12 bases, in that order; junction bases with no gene match: 12. The CDR3 length is 16 residues. Germline loops: CDR1 SGDLS, CDR2 YYNGEE. CDR3 DNA sequence: TGTGCCAGCAGCGCGGGGGGGGCTAGCGGGGGGGCCCAGCTGTTTTTT. It encodes CASSAGGASGGAQLFF.

This clonotype was detected many times. This rearrangement joins TRBV12-3 or TRBV12-4 to TRBJ1-1, with D uncertain. This CDR3 is built from 13 residues. Deletions cut 1 base from V and 5 bases from J, with 8 bases between. CDR3 sequence: CASSLDGRTEAFF. In DNA form, the CDR3 reads TGTGCCAGCAGTTTAGATGGAAGGACTGAAGCTTTCTTT.

The rearrangement uses TRBV7-3 and TRBJ2-1, with 10 nucleotides matching TRBD2. V was clipped by 1 base and J by 8 bases; unmatched bases: 8. Germline loops: CDR1 SGHTA, CDR2 FQGTGA. The CDR3 runs 16 residues. The CDR3 region has the DNA TGTGCCAGCAGCTTAAATGGGGCTAGCGGGGGCGATGAGCAGTTCTTC. As protein: CASSLNGASGGDEQFF.

This clonotype showed up many times. This chain connects TRBV2 to TRBJ2-2, with 7 positions matching TRBD2. The germline V gene has CDR1 SNHLY and CDR2 FYNNEI. The CDR3 runs to 15 residues. V shed 8 bases and J 3 bases; nucleotides not matched to a gene: 9. CDR3 amino acids: CASSEGLADTGELFF. The CDR3 nucleotides read TGTGCCAGCTCGGAGGGTCTAGCGGACACCGGGGAGCTGTTTTTT.

This clonotype came up a few times. The chain recombines TRBV14 with TRBJ1-1; possibly TRBD1 for D (6 bases). This CDR3 is 12 amino acids long. With 3 bases removed from V and 6 bases from J, the gap between germline ends came to 8 bases. Germline CDR1 is SGHDN and CDR2 is FVKESK. CDR3 bases: TGTGCCAGCAGCCAGAACAGGGCTGAAGCTTTCTTT. Translated, it gives CASSQNRAEAFF.

The rearrangement uses TRBV24-1 and TRBJ2-1, with D perhaps TRBD1 (6 bases). V was cut by 3 bases and J by 4 bases, with 12 bases left in between. The CDR3 is made up of 15 amino acids. Germline CDR1 is KGHDR and CDR2 is SFDVKD. The CDR3 bases are TGTGCCACCAGTGATAGTCAGGGGAGATACAATGAGCAGTTCTTC. It yields the protein CATSDSQGRYNEQFF.

The rearrangement links TRBV20-1 to TRBJ1-2; a weak D match, TRBD1 (5 bases). CDR3 length equals 13 residues. CDR1 is DFQATT and CDR2 is SNEGSKA in the germline V gene (reference sequence). The V and J ends lost 0 bases and 4 bases respectively, with 9 bases between them. Here the CDR3 reads CSAREGDGYGYTF. In nucleotides, the CDR3 is TGCAGTGCTAGAGAGGGGGACGGCTATGGCTACACCTTC.

At least ten counts were recorded for this clonotype. V and J are TRBV20-1 and TRBJ1-3; 9 bases are a match to TRBD1. The CDR3 covers 14 residues. The V gene's germline CDR1 is DFQATT and CDR2 SNEGSKA (reference sequence). The J segment lost 3 bases and the V segment lost 5 bases, leaving 5 bases of the junction unmatched. The CDR3 protein is CSAPGQGFGNTIYF. CDR3 nucleotide sequence: TGCAGTGCTCCGGGACAGGGATTTGGAAACACCATATATTTT.

The chain is built from TRBV7-8 and TRBJ2-3; D is possibly TRBD1 (6 bases). CDR1 SGHVS and CDR2 FQNEAQ come from the germline V gene. V shed 4 bases and J shed 6 bases, with 17 bases lying between them. CDR3 length: 15 amino acids. CDR3 bases: TGTGCCAGCAGCTCCAACAGGGTGGGCGGGGATACGCAGTATTTT. This sequence encodes CASSSNRVGGDTQYF.

This clonotype was detected many times. The chain joins TRBV18 to TRBJ1-1; no reliable D call. Germline V gives CDR1 KGHSH, CDR2 LQKENI. V dropped 10 bases and J dropped 1 base, with 13 bases sitting between them. The CDR3 is 13 amino acids. CDR3 in DNA: TGTGCCACCTCTTTAGACGGGAACACTGAAGCTTTCTTT. Translation gives CATSLDGNTEAFF.

This clonotype was observed a few times. The chain has TRBV24-1 and TRBJ1-5; tentatively, D is TRBD1 (6 bases). The CDR3 length is 14 residues. Trimming took 4 bases from V and 6 from J, leaving 12 bases between them. Germline V gene sequence: CDR1 KGHDR, CDR2 SFDVKD. DNA of the CDR3: TGTGCCACCAGTGAGGCAGGGGAGGGTCAGCCCCAGCATTTT. Its protein product is CATSEAGEGQPQHF.